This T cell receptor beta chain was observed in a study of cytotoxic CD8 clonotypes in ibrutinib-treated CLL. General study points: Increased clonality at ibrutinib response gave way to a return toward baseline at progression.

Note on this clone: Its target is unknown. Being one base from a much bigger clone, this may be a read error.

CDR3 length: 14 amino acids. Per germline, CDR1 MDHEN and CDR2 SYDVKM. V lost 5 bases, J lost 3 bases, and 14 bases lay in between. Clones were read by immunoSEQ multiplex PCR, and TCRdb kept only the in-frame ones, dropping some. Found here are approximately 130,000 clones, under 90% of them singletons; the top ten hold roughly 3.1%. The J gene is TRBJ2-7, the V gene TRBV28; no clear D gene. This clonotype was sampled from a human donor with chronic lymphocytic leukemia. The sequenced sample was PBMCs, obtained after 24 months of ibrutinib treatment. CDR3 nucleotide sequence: TGTGCCAGCAGTACACCCTGCCGGCGCTACGAGCAGTACTTC. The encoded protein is CASSTPCRRYEQYF.